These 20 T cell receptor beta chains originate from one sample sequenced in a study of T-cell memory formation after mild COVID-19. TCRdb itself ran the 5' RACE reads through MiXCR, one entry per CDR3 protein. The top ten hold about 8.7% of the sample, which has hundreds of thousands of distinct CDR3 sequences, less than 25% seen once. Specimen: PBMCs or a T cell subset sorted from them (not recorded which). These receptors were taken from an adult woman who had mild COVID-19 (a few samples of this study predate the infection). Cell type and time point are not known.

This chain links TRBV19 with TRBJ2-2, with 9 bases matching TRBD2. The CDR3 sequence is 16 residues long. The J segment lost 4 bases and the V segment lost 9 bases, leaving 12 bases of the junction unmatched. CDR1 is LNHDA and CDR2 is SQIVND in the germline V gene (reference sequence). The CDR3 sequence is CASLPLAGIITGELFF. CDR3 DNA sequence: TGTGCCAGCCTTCCGCTAGCGGGAATTATCACCGGGGAGCTGTTTTTT. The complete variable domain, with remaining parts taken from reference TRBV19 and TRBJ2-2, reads DGGITQSPKYLFRKEGQNVTLSCEQNLNHDAMYWYRQDPGQGLRLIYYSQIVNDFQKGDIAEGYSVSREKKESFPLTVTSAQKNPTAFYLCASLPLAGIITGELFFGEGSRLTVL.

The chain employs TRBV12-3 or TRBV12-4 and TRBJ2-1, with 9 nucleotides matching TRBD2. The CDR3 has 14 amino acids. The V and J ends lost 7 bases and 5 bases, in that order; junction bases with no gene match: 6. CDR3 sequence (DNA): TGTGCCAGCACGGAGCGGGAGGCGGACAATGAGCAGTTCTTC. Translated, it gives CASTEREADNEQFF.

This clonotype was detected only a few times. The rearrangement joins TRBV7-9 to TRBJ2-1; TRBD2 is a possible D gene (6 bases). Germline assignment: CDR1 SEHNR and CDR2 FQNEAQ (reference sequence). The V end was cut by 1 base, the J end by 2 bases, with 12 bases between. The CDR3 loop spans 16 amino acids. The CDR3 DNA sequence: TGTGCCAGCAGCTTAGGAGCGGGTTCTCCCTACAATGAGCAGTTCTTC. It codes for CASSLGAGSPYNEQFF. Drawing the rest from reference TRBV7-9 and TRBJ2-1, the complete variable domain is DTGVSQNPRHKITKRGQNVTFRCDPISEHNRLYWYRQTLGQGPEFLTYFQNEAQLEKSRLLSDRFSAERPKGSFSTLEIQRTEQGDSAMYLCASSLGAGSPYNEQFFGPGTRLTVL.

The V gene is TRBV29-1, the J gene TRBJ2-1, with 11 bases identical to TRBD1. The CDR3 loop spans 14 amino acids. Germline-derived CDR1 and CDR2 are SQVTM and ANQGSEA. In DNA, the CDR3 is TGCAGTTCAACGGGACAGGGGGTATACAATGAGCAGTTCTTC. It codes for CSSTGQGVYNEQFF.

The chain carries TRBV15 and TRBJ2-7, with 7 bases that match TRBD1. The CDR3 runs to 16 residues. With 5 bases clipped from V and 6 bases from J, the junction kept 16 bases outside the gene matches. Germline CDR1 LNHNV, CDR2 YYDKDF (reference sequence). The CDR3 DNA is TGTGCCACCAGCGGCCCGGAAGTTCAACAGGGGAGCGAGCAGTACTTC. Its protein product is CATSGPEVQQGSEQYF.

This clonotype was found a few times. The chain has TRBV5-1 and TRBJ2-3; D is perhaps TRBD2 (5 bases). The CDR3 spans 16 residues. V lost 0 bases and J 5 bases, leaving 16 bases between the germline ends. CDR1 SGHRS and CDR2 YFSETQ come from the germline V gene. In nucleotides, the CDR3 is TGCGCCAGCAGCTTGGAGGTAGCGACCGGAGGAGATACGCAGTATTTT. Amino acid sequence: CASSLEVATGGDTQYF.

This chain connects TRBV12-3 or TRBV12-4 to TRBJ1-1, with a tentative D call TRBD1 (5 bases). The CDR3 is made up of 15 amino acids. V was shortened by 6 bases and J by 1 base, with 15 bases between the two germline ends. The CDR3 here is CASRDSGTGNTEAFF. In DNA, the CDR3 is TGTGCCAGCAGAGATTCCGGGACGGGGAACACTGAAGCTTTCTTT.

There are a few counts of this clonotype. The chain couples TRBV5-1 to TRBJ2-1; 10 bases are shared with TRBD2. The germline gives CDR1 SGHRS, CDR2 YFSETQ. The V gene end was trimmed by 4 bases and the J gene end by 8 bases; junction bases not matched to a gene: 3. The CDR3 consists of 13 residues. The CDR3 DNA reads TGCGCCAGCAGCACTAGCGGGAACTATGAGCAGTTCTTC. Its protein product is CASSTSGNYEQFF.

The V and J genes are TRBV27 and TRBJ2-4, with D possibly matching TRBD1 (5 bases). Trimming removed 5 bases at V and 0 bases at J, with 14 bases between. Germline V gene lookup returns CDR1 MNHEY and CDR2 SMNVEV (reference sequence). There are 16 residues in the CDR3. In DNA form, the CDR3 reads TGTGCCAGCAGTCCACGACAGTTACTAGCCAAAAACATTCAGTACTTC. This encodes CASSPRQLLAKNIQYF.

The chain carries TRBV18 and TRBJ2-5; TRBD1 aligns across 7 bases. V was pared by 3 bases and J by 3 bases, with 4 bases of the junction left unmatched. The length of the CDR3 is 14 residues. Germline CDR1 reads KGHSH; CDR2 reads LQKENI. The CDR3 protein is CASSPNRGKETQYF. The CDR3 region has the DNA TGTGCCAGCTCACCGAACAGGGGAAAAGAGACCCAGTACTTC.

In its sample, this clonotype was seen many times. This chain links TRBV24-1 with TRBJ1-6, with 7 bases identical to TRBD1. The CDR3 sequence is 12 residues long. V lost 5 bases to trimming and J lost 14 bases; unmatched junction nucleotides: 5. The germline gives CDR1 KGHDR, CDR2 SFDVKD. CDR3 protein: CATSATGVALHF. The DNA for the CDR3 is TGTGCCACCAGTGCCACAGGGGTGGCCCTCCACTTT.

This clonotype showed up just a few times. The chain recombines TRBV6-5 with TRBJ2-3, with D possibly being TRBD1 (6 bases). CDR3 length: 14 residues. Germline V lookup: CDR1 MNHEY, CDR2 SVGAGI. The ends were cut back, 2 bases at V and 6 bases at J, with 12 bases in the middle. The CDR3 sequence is CASSYGSGADTQYF. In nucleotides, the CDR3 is TGTGCCAGCAGTTACGGGTCAGGGGCGGATACGCAGTATTTT.

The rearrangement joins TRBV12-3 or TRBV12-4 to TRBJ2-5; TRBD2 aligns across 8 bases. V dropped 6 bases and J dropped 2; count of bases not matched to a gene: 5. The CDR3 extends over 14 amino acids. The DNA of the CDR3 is TGTGCCAGCAGGATCGGGGGGGAACAAGAGACCCAGTACTTC. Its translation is CASRIGGEQETQYF.

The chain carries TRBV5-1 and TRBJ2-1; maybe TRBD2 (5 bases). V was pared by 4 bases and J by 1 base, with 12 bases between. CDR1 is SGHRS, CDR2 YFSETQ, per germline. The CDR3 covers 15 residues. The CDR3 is CASSEGFGSYNEQFF. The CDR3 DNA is TGCGCCAGCAGCGAGGGATTTGGGTCCTACAATGAGCAGTTCTTC.

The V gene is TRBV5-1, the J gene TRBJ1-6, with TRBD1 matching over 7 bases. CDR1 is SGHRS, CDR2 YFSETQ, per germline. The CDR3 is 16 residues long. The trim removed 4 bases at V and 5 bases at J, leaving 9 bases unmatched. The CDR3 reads CASSPGTDLNNSPLHF. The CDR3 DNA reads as TGCGCCAGCAGCCCGGGGACAGACTTAAATAATTCACCCCTCCACTTT.

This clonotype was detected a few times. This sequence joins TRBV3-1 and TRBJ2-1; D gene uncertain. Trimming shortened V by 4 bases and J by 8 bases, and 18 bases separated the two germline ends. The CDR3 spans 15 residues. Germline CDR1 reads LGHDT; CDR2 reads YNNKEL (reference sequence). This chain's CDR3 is CASSLPYSGLYEQFF. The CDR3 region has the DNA TGTGCCAGCAGCCTCCCTTATTCGGGTCTTTATGAGCAGTTCTTC.

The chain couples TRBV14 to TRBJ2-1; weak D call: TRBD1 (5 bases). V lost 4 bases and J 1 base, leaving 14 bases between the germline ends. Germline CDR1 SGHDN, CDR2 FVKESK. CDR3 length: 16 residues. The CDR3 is CASSLLDGASYNEQFF. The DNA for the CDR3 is TGTGCCAGCAGCCTATTGGATGGGGCATCCTACAATGAGCAGTTCTTC.

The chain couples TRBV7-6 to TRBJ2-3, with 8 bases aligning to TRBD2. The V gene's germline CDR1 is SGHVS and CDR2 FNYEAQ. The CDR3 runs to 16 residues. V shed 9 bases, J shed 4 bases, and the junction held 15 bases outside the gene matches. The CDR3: CASTRAPGLGADTQYF. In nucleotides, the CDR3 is TGTGCCAGTACGAGGGCACCGGGACTAGGAGCAGATACGCAGTATTTT.

The CDR3 DNA reads as TGTGCCTCCTCCGGGACAGGGAAGGCCATGAACACTGAAGCTTTCTTT. Protein sequence: CASSGTGKAMNTEAFF. The J gene is TRBJ1-1, the V gene TRBV30; 9 bases line up with TRBD1. Germline V CDR1 and CDR2: GTSNPN, SVGIG (reference sequence). The CDR3 runs 16 residues. The J segment lost 0 bases and the V segment lost 7 bases, leaving 12 bases of the junction unmatched. Filled out from reference TRBV30 and TRBJ1-1, the complete variable domain reads SQTIHQWPATLVQPVGSPLSLECTVEGTSNPNLYWYRQAAGRGLQLLFYSVGIGQISSEVPQNLSASRPQDRQFILSSKKLLLSDSGFYLCASSGTGKAMNTEAFFGQGTRLTVV.

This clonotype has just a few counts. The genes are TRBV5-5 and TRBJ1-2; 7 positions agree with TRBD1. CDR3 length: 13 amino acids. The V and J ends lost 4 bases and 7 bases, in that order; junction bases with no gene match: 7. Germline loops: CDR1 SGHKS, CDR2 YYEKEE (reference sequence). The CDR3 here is CASSLDRLIGYTF. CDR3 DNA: TGTGCCAGCAGCCTGGACAGGCTCATTGGCTACACCTTC.